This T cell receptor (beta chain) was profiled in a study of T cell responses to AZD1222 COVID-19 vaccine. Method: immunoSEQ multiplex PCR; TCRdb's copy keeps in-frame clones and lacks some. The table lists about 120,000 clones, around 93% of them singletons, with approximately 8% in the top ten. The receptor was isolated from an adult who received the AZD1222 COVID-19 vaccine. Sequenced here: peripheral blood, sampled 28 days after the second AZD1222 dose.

The DNA for the CDR3 is TGTGCCAGCAGTGAACAAGGGGACAGGGCCTCCGAGCAGTTCTTC. Protein sequence: CASSEQGDRASEQFF. The chain couples TRBV6-1 to TRBJ2-1; 9 nucleotides agree with TRBD1. This CDR3 contains 15 residues. The V gene's germline CDR1 is MNHNS and CDR2 SASEGT. V shed 2 bases, J shed 10 bases, and the junction held 9 bases outside the gene matches.